A selection of T cell receptor beta chains follows, all from one sample in a study of T cells in localized non-small cell lung cancer. Profiling relied on immunoSEQ multiplex PCR, and the TCRdb table lists in-frame clones only, not all of them. The repertoire holds about 82,000 clones, with around 80% as singletons. The material was PBMCs, obtained before any cancer treatment. These receptors all come from a man between 40 and 70 years old with stage II squamous cell lung carcinoma. Both conserved end residues are part of each CDR3. A D gene is named only where the DNA matches it firmly. Clone size is shown for a subset of rows, as once, few, many or a class of expanded clone.

v_gene	d_gene	abundance	j_gene	CDR3aa	CDR3nt
TRBV27	.	.	TRBJ2-1	CASTLGGNYNEQFF	TGTGCCAGCACCCTGGGGGGAAACTACAATGAGCAGTTCTTC
TRBV6-1	TRBD2	.	TRBJ2-2	CATLLLAGGTGELFF	TGTGCCACCTTACTACTAGCGGGAGGCACCGGGGAGCTGTTTTTT
TRBV6-5	TRBD2	.	TRBJ2-7	CASSYQGLTYEQYF	TGTGCCAGCAGTTACCAGGGACTAACCTACGAGCAGTACTTC
TRBV28	.	once	TRBJ1-2	CATCWRGAQEYGYTF	TGTGCCACCTGCTGGAGGGGTGCGCAGGAATATGGCTACACCTTC
TRBV2	.	.	TRBJ2-7	CASHIPATGTYEQYF	TGTGCCAGCCATATCCCGGCGACAGGAACCTACGAGCAGTACTTC
TRBV28	TRBD2	once	TRBJ2-7	CASSELAGGFYEQYF	TGTGCCAGCAGTGAACTAGCGGGAGGGTTCTACGAGCAGTACTTC
TRBV5-4	TRBD2	.	TRBJ2-1	CASSLGGSGRANNEQFF	TGTGCCAGCAGCTTGGGGGGTAGCGGGAGGGCCAACAATGAGCAGTTCTTC
TRBV7-9	TRBD1	.	TRBJ1-6	CASVHRGRPDSPLHF	TGTGCCAGCGTCCACAGGGGGCGCCCGGATTCACCCCTCCACTTT
TRBV27	TRBD2	.	TRBJ2-1	CASSRLAGAPEQFF	TGTGCCAGCAGTCGACTAGCGGGAGCCCCCGAGCAGTTCTTC
TRBV5-8	.	.	TRBJ1-4	CASSPSEGGEKLFF	TGTGCCAGCAGCCCCTCGGAGGGAGGGGAAAAACTGTTTTTT
TRBV7-6	.	.	TRBJ2-7	CASSPQAAYEQYF	TGTGCCAGCAGCCCTCAAGCTGCCTACGAGCAGTACTTC
TRBV2	.	few	TRBJ1-6	CASRTTVNSSPLHF	TGTGCCAGCAGGACGACAGTTAATAGTTCACCCCTCCACTTT
TRBV29-1	TRBD1	.	TRBJ1-1	CSVDRGYAEAFF	TGCAGCGTGGACAGGGGATACGCTGAAGCTTTCTTT
TRBV5-4	.	.	TRBJ1-2	CASSLAGDYGYTF	TGTGCCAGCAGCTTGGCGGGGGACTATGGCTACACCTTC
TRBV6-5	.	.	TRBJ2-7	CASSLGTEQYF	TGTGCCAGCAGTCTAGGGACCGAGCAGTACTTC
TRBV7-9	TRBD1	few	TRBJ1-1	CASSLGQGMNTEAFF	TGTGCCAGCAGCTTAGGACAGGGGATGAACACTGAAGCTTTCTTT
TRBV5-6	.	few	TRBJ2-1	CASSETGTADNEQFF	TGTGCCAGCAGCGAAACCGGGACGGCAGACAATGAGCAGTTCTTC
TRBV7-2	TRBD1	.	TRBJ2-2	CASSRTGGSAGELFF	TGTGCCAGCAGCCGGACAGGGGGTAGCGCCGGGGAGCTGTTTTTT
TRBV6-5	.	.	TRBJ2-4	CASSSRGLAKNIQYF	TGTGCCAGCAGTTCCAGGGGTTTAGCCAAAAACATTCAGTACTTC
TRBV27	TRBD1	.	TRBJ2-2	CASSNRGPYTGELFF	TGTGCCAGCAGCAATAGGGGGCCTTACACCGGGGAGCTGTTTTTT
TRBV19	.	.	TRBJ2-5	CASSLFGFGETQYF	TGTGCCAGTAGCCTCTTTGGGTTTGGAGAGACCCAGTACTTC
TRBV28	TRBD2	.	TRBJ2-7	CASSLQLAGGREQYF	TGTGCCAGCAGTCTCCAACTAGCGGGAGGGCGGGAGCAGTACTTC
TRBV4-3	.	.	TRBJ1-3	CASSQGRMSSGNTIYF	TGCGCCAGCAGCCAGGGTAGGATGAGCTCTGGAAACACCATATATTTT
TRBV7-8	.	.	TRBJ2-1	CASSLAGDSYNEQFF	TGTGCCAGCAGCTTAGCGGGAGACTCCTACAATGAGCAGTTCTTC
TRBV6-5	.	.	TRBJ1-4	CASSYGSREKLFF	TGTGCCAGCAGTTACGGGAGCAGGGAAAAACTGTTTTTT
TRBV7-9	.	.	TRBJ2-2	CASTRGNTGELFF	TGTGCCTCTACAAGGGGAAACACCGGGGAGCTGTTTTTT
TRBV6-6	TRBD1	.	TRBJ1-2	CATDSGQGAPGYTF	TGTGCCACTGACTCGGGACAGGGGGCGCCTGGCTACACCTTC
TRBV19	.	few	TRBJ1-2	CASTTRLGSWDPRGYTF	TGTGCCAGTACCACTAGGTTGGGGTCTTGGGACCCTCGGGGCTACACCTTC
TRBV7-2	TRBD2	.	TRBJ2-1	CASSFSGREQFF	TGTGCCAGCAGCTTTTCCGGGAGGGAGCAGTTCTTC
TRBV10-2	TRBD1	.	TRBJ1-6	CASRRTGVASPLHF	TGCGCCAGCAGAAGGACAGGGGTCGCGTCACCCCTCCACTTT
TRBV7-8	.	.	TRBJ2-1	CASSGRNEQFF	TGTGCCAGCAGCGGCAGAAATGAGCAGTTCTTC
TRBV4-1	TRBD1	.	TRBJ2-7	CASSQVPGQSYEQYF	TGCGCCAGCAGCCAGGTACCGGGACAGTCCTACGAGCAGTACTTC
TRBV9	.	.	TRBJ2-2	CASSVATTLYGESGELFF	TGTGCCAGCAGCGTAGCTACCACCTTATATGGAGAGAGCGGGGAGCTGTTTTTT
TRBV19	TRBD1	few	TRBJ1-5	CASSPRTGGQPQHF	TGTGCCAGTAGTCCTAGGACAGGGGGGCAGCCCCAGCATTTT
TRBV10-1	.	.	TRBJ2-6	CASSDILTGANVLTF	TGCGCCAGCAGTGATATATTAACTGGGGCCAACGTCCTGACTTTC
TRBV18	.	.	TRBJ1-4	CASSPVQADNEKLFF	TGTGCCAGCTCACCCGTACAGGCCGATAATGAAAAACTGTTTTTT
TRBV7-9	TRBD2	.	TRBJ2-1	CASSLTSDHEQFF	TGTGCCAGCAGCTTGACTAGCGACCATGAGCAGTTCTTC
TRBV30	.	medium-sized	TRBJ1-2	CAWSVSGYGYTF	TGTGCCTGGAGTGTATCCGGGTATGGCTACACCTTC
TRBV5-4	TRBD2	.	TRBJ2-1	CASSAGLAGHNNEQFF	TGTGCCAGCAGCGCGGGACTAGCGGGACACAACAATGAGCAGTTCTTC
TRBV19	.	.	TRBJ2-7	CASSIVNNYEQYF	TGTGCCAGTAGTATTGTCAACAATTACGAGCAGTACTTC